The 28 T cell receptor beta chains given below trace back to one sample, sequenced in a study of OX40 agonist ivuxolimab in advanced cancers. The data were produced by immunoSEQ multiplex PCR, yet TCRdb's version contains in-frame clones alone and is incomplete. The data contain some 77,000 clones, around 80% of them singletons. Sample: CD4+ or CD8+ T cells sorted from blood, taken in a trial of the OX40 agonist ivuxolimab. The receptors come from an adult with an advanced solid tumor such as melanoma, head and neck, liver or kidney cancer.

The rearrangement uses TRBV29-1 and TRBJ1-3; D is perhaps TRBD1 (5 bases). Germline lookup yields CDR1 SQVTM and CDR2 ANQGSEA. The CDR3 contains 13 residues. V was cut by 6 bases and J by 0 bases, with 9 bases left in between. CDR3 loop: CSVGDYSGNTIYF. CDR3 bases: TGCAGCGTAGGGGATTACTCTGGAAACACCATATATTTT.

V and J are TRBV7-9 and TRBJ1-3; 7 positions match TRBD1. Per germline, CDR1 SEHNR and CDR2 FQNEAQ (reference sequence). The V segment lost 8 bases and the J segment 0 bases; nucleotides outside the gene matches: 7. The CDR3 is 15 amino acids. The DNA of the CDR3 is TGTGCCAGCTCCGCGACAGGGAACTCTGGAAACACCATATATTTT. Encoded protein: CASSATGNSGNTIYF. The variable domain in full, with the rest retrieved from reference TRBV7-9 and TRBJ1-3, is DTGVSQNPRHKITKRGQNVTFRCDPISEHNRLYWYRQTLGQGPEFLTYFQNEAQLEKSRLLSDRFSAERPKGSFSTLEIQRTEQGDSAMYLCASSATGNSGNTIYFGEGSWLTVV.

J is TRBJ2-7 and V is TRBV5-1; D call uncertain. Germline V gene lookup returns CDR1 SGHRS and CDR2 YFSETQ. The CDR3 has 14 amino acids. Trimming left V 3 bases short and J 0 bases short, with 10 bases between. CDR3 loop: CASSSGGASYEQYF. In DNA form, the CDR3 reads TGCGCCAGCAGCTCAGGCGGAGCCTCCTACGAGCAGTACTTC.

The rearrangement joins TRBV18 to TRBJ2-3, with D uncertain. The CDR3 is 14 residues long. From germline, CDR1 is KGHSH and CDR2 LQKENI. The V gene lost 2 bases and the J gene lost 1 base, with 7 bases spanning the gap. CDR3: CASSPSSGTDTQYF. In DNA form, the CDR3 reads TGTGCCAGCTCACCATCGAGCGGCACAGATACGCAGTATTTT.

The chain recombines TRBV19 with TRBJ2-3, with 9 positions matching TRBD1. The CDR3 extends over 14 amino acids. Per the germline V gene, CDR1 is LNHDA and CDR2 is SQIVND (reference sequence). The junction had 2 bases not matched to a gene; V was cut back by 4 bases and J by 3 bases. In nucleotides, the CDR3 is TGTGCCAGTAGTACGACAGGGGGAACAGATACGCAGTATTTT. Translated, it gives CASSTTGGTDTQYF.

V usage is TRBV6-5 and J usage is TRBJ2-1; D could derive from TRBD1 or TRBD2 (6 bases each). The length of the CDR3 is 14 residues. With 2 bases removed from V and 4 bases from J, the gap between germline ends came to 9 bases. Germline assignment: CDR1 MNHEY and CDR2 SVGAGI. The DNA of the CDR3 is TGTGCCAGCAGTTACACAGGGAGGTACAATGAGCAGTTCTTC. As protein: CASSYTGRYNEQFF.

The chain couples TRBV5-1 to TRBJ1-1, with 9 nucleotides matching TRBD1. Germline-derived CDR1 and CDR2 are SGHRS and YFSETQ. Trimming removed 7 bases from V and 4 bases from J; junction bases left unmatched: 8. This CDR3 spans 14 amino acids. The CDR3 DNA sequence: TGCGCCAGCCGAACCTTACAGGGGGCCACTGAAGCTTTCTTT. As protein: CASRTLQGATEAFF.

This clone rates as medium-sized. This chain connects TRBV5-1 to TRBJ1-3; D remains ambiguous. Looked up from germline, CDR1 is SGHRS and CDR2 is YFSETQ. V lost 7 bases and J 0 bases, leaving 5 bases between the germline ends. The CDR3 covers 12 residues. The CDR3 coding sequence is TGCGCCAGCGGGGACTCTGGAAACACCATATATTTT. Protein sequence: CASGDSGNTIYF.

This chain connects TRBV10-3 to TRBJ2-7, with a possible D match to TRBD1 (6 bases). The CDR3 is made up of 13 amino acids. V was clipped by 6 bases and J by 4 bases, with 13 bases between them. Germline V CDR1 and CDR2: ENHRY, SYGVKD. The CDR3 spells CAIRRDTLYEQYF. DNA for the CDR3: TGTGCCATCAGACGGGACACCTTATACGAGCAGTACTTC.

As for this clone: This same CDR3 is encoded by further DNA sequences in the sample. The chain uses TRBV7-2 and TRBJ2-7; TRBD1 matches 10 bases. The germline CDR1 and CDR2 sequences are SGHTA and FQGNSA. The CDR3 covers 14 residues. J gave up 4 bases and V 1 base, and 1 base lay outside the gene matches. DNA for the CDR3: TGTGCCAGCAGCTTAGGACAGGGGGCTTACGAGCAGTACTTC. As protein: CASSLGQGAYEQYF.

This chain joins TRBV18 and TRBJ1-4; 7 nucleotides agree with TRBD1. The CDR3 runs to 15 residues. The V gene's germline CDR1 is KGHSH and CDR2 LQKENI. V gave up 6 bases and J gave up 7 bases; unmatched junction bases: 11. CDR3 amino acids: CASSPGVGGSEKLFF. The CDR3 DNA follows: TGTGCCAGCTCCCCCGGGGTAGGGGGCAGTGAAAAACTGTTTTTT.

The V call is TRBV9, the J call TRBJ2-6, with a possible D match to TRBD1 (5 bases). The V gene's germline CDR1 is SGDLS and CDR2 YYNGEE. Trimming left V 1 base short and J 4 bases short, with 24 bases between. CDR3 length equals 20 residues. CDR3 amino acids: CASSVWSLTRGTLGANVLTF. The DNA for the CDR3 is TGTGCCAGCAGCGTATGGAGTCTCACAAGGGGAACGTTAGGGGCCAACGTCCTGACTTTC.

The chain uses TRBV10-3 and TRBJ1-2, with TRBD1 identical over 9 bases. Germline V CDR1 and CDR2: ENHRY, SYGVKD. The CDR3 contains 14 residues. The trim removed 10 bases at V and 5 bases at J, leaving 11 bases unmatched. As DNA, the CDR3 is TGTGCCACGACCGGGACAGGGAGTAGGTATGGCTACACCTTC. Its protein product is CATTGTGSRYGYTF.

V gene TRBV5-4 combines with J gene TRBJ2-3, with 7 bases fitting TRBD2. Trimming at V came to 4 bases and at J to 5 bases, leaving 10 bases not matched to a gene. Germline CDR1 SGHNT, CDR2 YYREEE (reference sequence). CDR3 length equals 15 residues. The CDR3 loop reads CASSTRTGGGDTQYF. CDR3 sequence (DNA): TGTGCCAGCAGCACAAGGACGGGGGGAGGAGATACGCAGTATTTT.

CDR3 sequence reads: CAISESGTGVETQYF. The DNA of the CDR3 is TGTGCCATCAGTGAGTCGGGGACAGGGGTGGAGACCCAGTACTTC. The rearrangement uses TRBV10-3 and TRBJ2-5, with 10 bases lining up with TRBD1. The germline V gene encodes CDR1 ENHRY and CDR2 SYGVKD. V shed 0 bases, J shed 5 bases, and the junction held 3 bases outside the gene matches. The CDR3 totals 15 residues.

The chain employs TRBV7-2 and TRBJ1-2, with 8 positions matching TRBD1. The germline V gene encodes CDR1 SGHTA and CDR2 FQGNSA. The J segment lost 8 bases and the V segment lost 5 bases, leaving 10 bases of the junction unmatched. The CDR3 sequence is 14 residues long. This chain's CDR3 is CASSPRTGRDGYTF. The CDR3 DNA follows: TGTGCCAGCAGCCCTCGGACAGGGAGAGACGGCTACACCTTC.

The chain recombines TRBV18 with TRBJ2-7; D possibly corresponds to TRBD2 (6 bases). The CDR3 is 13 residues long. The germline CDR1 and CDR2 sequences are KGHSH and LQKENI. With 3 bases removed from V and 2 bases from J, the gap between germline ends came to 8 bases. CDR3 nucleotides: TGTGCCAGCTCACCTCCGGGGGCCTACGAGCAGTACTTC. It translates to CASSPPGAYEQYF.

The table lists this clone with a count of one. The sample carries other DNA sequences with the same CDR3. This chain uses TRBV6-6 with TRBJ2-7, with 9 bases identical to TRBD2. The CDR3 is 14 residues long. V lost 6 bases, J lost 4 bases, and 7 bases stayed unmatched. CDR1 is MNHNY and CDR2 is SVGAGI in the germline V gene (reference sequence). CDR3 DNA: TGTGCCAGCAGCGGTACTAGCGGGTCTTACGAGCAGTACTTC. This encodes CASSGTSGSYEQYF.

This clone was picked up one time. At one of its ends the junction is not consistent with the germline gene, which may arise from a read error. V is TRBV15 and J is TRBJ1-1, with 9 positions matching TRBD1. The V gene's germline CDR1 is LNHNV and CDR2 YYDKDF (reference sequence). The CDR3 length is 16 residues. Here the CDR3 DNA reads TGTGCCACCAGCAGAGACAAGGGGACAGGGAACGCTGAAGCTTTCTTT. It specifies CATSRDKGTGNAEAFF.

This chain joins TRBV28 and TRBJ1-2, with D maybe TRBD1 (5 bases). The germline gives CDR1 MDHEN, CDR2 SYDVKM. V was trimmed by 5 bases and J by 9 bases, leaving 16 bases between them. The CDR3 runs to 13 residues. The CDR3 reads CASSRPGGGSYTF. DNA of the CDR3: TGTGCCAGCAGTCGCCCCGGCGGGGGTAGCTACACCTTC.

This clone was detected once. The gene calls are TRBV19 and TRBJ1-2; TRBD1 agrees at 9 bases. The CDR3 contains 14 residues. V dropped 5 bases and J dropped 3; count of bases not matched to a gene: 4. Germline V lookup: CDR1 LNHDA, CDR2 SQIVND (reference sequence). CDR3 loop: CASSQQGADYGYTF. The CDR3 DNA sequence: TGTGCCAGTAGTCAACAGGGGGCGGACTATGGCTACACCTTC.

The chain carries TRBV5-1 and TRBJ2-4; 7 positions match TRBD1. The CDR3 spans 14 residues. The germline V gene has CDR1 SGHRS and CDR2 YFSETQ. Trimming removed 3 bases from V and 3 bases from J; junction bases left unmatched: 3. In nucleotides, the CDR3 is TGCGCCAGCAGCTCCGGACAGGTCAAAAACATTCAGTACTTC. Its protein is CASSSGQVKNIQYF. Together with reference TRBV5-1 and TRBJ2-4, the CDR3 gives the full variable domain: KAGVTQTPRYLIKTRGQQVTLSCSPISGHRSVSWYQQTPGQGLQFLFEYFSETQRNKGNFPGRFSGRQFSNSRSEMNVSTLELGDSALYLCASSSGQVKNIQYFGAGTRLSVL.

The V call is TRBV11-3, the J call TRBJ1-2, with TRBD1 identical over 8 bases. Germline CDR1 reads SGHNT; CDR2 reads YENEEA. The length of the CDR3 is 15 residues. V was clipped by 6 bases and J by 3 bases; unmatched bases: 9. This CDR3 reads CASSRRTGSDYGYTF. The CDR3 DNA is TGTGCCAGCAGTCGTAGGACAGGGTCGGACTATGGCTACACCTTC. The variable domain in full, with the rest retrieved from reference TRBV11-3 and TRBJ1-2, is EAGVVQSPRYKIIEKKQPVAFWCNPISGHNTLYWYLQNLGQGPELLIRYENEEAVDDSQLPKDRFSAERLKGVDSTLKIQPAELGDSAVYLCASSRRTGSDYGYTFGSGTRLTVV.

V and J are TRBV5-4 and TRBJ2-6; the D gene is possibly TRBD2 (5 bases). From germline, CDR1 is SGHNT and CDR2 YYREEE (reference sequence). There are 16 residues in the CDR3. V was cut by 0 bases and J by 0 bases, with 7 bases left in between. The CDR3 protein is CASSLGGSSGANVLTF. CDR3 bases: TGTGCCAGCAGCTTGGGAGGGAGCTCTGGGGCCAACGTCCTGACTTTC.

On this clone itself: The same CDR3 is also encoded by other DNA sequences in this sample. CDR3 amino acids: CASSQENGGNTIYF. CDR3 DNA: TGTGCCAGCAGCCAAGAAAACGGAGGAAACACCATATATTTT. The chain carries TRBV4-2 and TRBJ1-3, with D hard to call. Deletions cut 0 bases from V and 4 bases from J, with 7 bases between. CDR1 and CDR2 from the germline V gene are LGHNA and YNFKEQ. The CDR3 consists of 14 residues.

This clone was found a few times. The chain uses TRBV2 and TRBJ1-2, with D unclear. The CDR3 is 14 amino acids. Germline loops: CDR1 SNHLY, CDR2 FYNNEI. With 2 bases removed from V and 6 bases from J, the gap between germline ends came to 13 bases. CDR3 amino acids: CASSERASDNGYTF. In DNA form, the CDR3 reads TGTGCCAGCAGTGAACGGGCGTCCGATAATGGCTACACCTTC.

The rearrangement uses TRBV6-5 and TRBJ1-1, with TRBD1 identical over 7 bases. V was clipped by 5 bases and J by 0 bases; unmatched bases: 6. The CDR3 sequence is 15 residues long. Germline V gene lookup returns CDR1 MNHEY and CDR2 SVGAGI. CDR3 in amino acids: CASSRQGGVNTEAFF. The CDR3 DNA reads as TGTGCCAGCAGTCGACAGGGAGGGGTGAACACTGAAGCTTTCTTT.

This clone came up once. The gene calls are TRBV4-1 and TRBJ2-3; D is possibly TRBD1 (5 bases). V lost 0 bases and J 11 bases, leaving 12 bases between the germline ends. The V gene's germline CDR1 is MGHRA and CDR2 YSYEKL. This CDR3 comprises 13 residues. CDR3 loop: CASSQDQGERQYF. CDR3 bases: TGCGCCAGCAGCCAAGATCAGGGCGAAAGGCAGTATTTT.